Sequencing of this T cell receptor (beta chain) was carried out in a study of blood T cell repertoires in COVID-19. In the original analysis: Reference gene primer amplification in the assay estimated nucleated cell counts. Produced via immunoSEQ multiplex PCR; TCRdb's table is partial and in-frame only. D and trimming come from the DNA, and the V and J calls and clone size come from that table. The sample consists of around 340,000 clones, less than 90% of them appearing once. V gave up 5 bases and J gave up 5 bases, with 15 bases separating them. CDR1 and CDR2 (germline): KGHSH, LQKENI. The CDR3 consists of 14 residues.

Sequencing was done on a sample of peripheral blood. J is TRBJ1-1 and V is TRBV18, with D perhaps TRBD1 (6 bases). This receptor was taken from an older woman with COVID-19, enrolled during active disease. The CDR3 here is CASSEADRGTEAFF. DNA of the CDR3: TGTGCCAGCTCAGAGGCGGACAGAGGGACTGAAGCTTTCTTT. The entire variable domain, with the rest obtained from reference TRBV18 and TRBJ1-1, is as follows: NAGVMQNPRHLVRRRGQEARLRCSPMKGHSHVYWYRQLPEEGLKFMVYLQKENIIDESGMPKERFSAEFPKEGPSILRIQQVVRGDSAAYFCASSEADRGTEAFFGQGTRLTVV.